This T cell receptor beta chain was recorded in a study of blood T cell repertoires in COVID-19. Across the study: COVID-19 samples, acute and convalescent, were from the United States, Italy and Spain. The analysed material was cDNA or gDNA that came from T cells, B-cell-depleted T cells, or PBMCs.

Those designated as exposed participants met a COVID-19 case within 2 weeks before study entry. The V and J ends lost 6 bases and 1 base respectively, with 6 bases between them. There are 12 residues in the CDR3. In germline, CDR1 is SNHLY, CDR2 FYNNEI. Assay used: immunoSEQ multiplex PCR; TCRdb lists only in-frame clones, some missing. The sample lists 300,000 to 350,000 clones; roughly 90% were seen once. This clone was counted a single time. Sequenced material: PBMCs or T cells enriched from blood (not recorded which). This TCR was sampled from a young woman who had been exposed to COVID-19. V gene TRBV2 combines with J gene TRBJ1-2, with a possible D match to TRBD1 (5 bases). The CDR3 sequence is CASRDNNYGYTF. The DNA of the CDR3 is TGTGCCAGCAGGGACAATAACTATGGCTACACCTTC.